A selection of T cell receptor beta chains follows, all from one sample in a study of cytomegalovirus exposure and HLA in healthy donors. Repertoires were generated with immunoSEQ multiplex PCR, while TCRdb's copy carries only in-frame clones and drops some. Among about 94,000 clones listed, roughly 76% were seen once. The specimen was PBMCs. The receptors were sampled from a male donor in good health and CMV-seronegative. The CDR3 runs from the conserved cysteine through the conserved F or W.

cdr3_aa v_call
CASRRQGIDYGYTF TRBV11-2
CASRGLAGGNEQFF TRBV2
CATSAGTSAAETQYF TRBV15
CASSLGAVNTEAFF TRBV27
CASSQARTSLYNEQFF TRBV4-3
CASSGGQADNEQFF TRBV5-1
CASSALAATDTQYF TRBV25-1
CASSLSTTGPSYEQYF TRBV7-2
CAWSRDRDRSNSPLHF TRBV30
CASSDYRDRGLRAEAFF TRBV6-1
CASSQGGYGDTQYF TRBV4-1
CASSQTPPRDSSTDTQYF TRBV4-1
CASSFIQAPGNTIYF TRBV28
CASSERTGTGELFF TRBV7-2
CASSPDRQYEQYF TRBV18
CASSIFLQGAQYF TRBV19
CASSELTGNSYEQYF TRBV4-3
CASSSRGPPGELFF TRBV27
CASSLGGRYGYTF TRBV5-1
CASSLEGRGSTDTQYF TRBV5-8
CASSISSGARNQPQHF TRBV19
CASSRELGNIQYF TRBV5-1
CASSADNPTDTQYF TRBV9
CASSLVGTAQHF TRBV7-9
CASSFSSGRAGGTDTQYF TRBV28
CASSLEDRVGPQHF TRBV7-9
CSVDRQGEGGYTF TRBV29-1
CATAKGGIHATNEKLFF TRBV19
CASSFEVQETQYF TRBV28
CASSKGHLTGGNYEQYF TRBV21-1
CASSFPSSSGTQYF TRBV28
CASSKDRGYYNEQFF TRBV14
CASSFHSGRETQYF TRBV6-5
CSVGIGGGGYTF TRBV29-1
CASSLAGGLTGELFF TRBV7-2